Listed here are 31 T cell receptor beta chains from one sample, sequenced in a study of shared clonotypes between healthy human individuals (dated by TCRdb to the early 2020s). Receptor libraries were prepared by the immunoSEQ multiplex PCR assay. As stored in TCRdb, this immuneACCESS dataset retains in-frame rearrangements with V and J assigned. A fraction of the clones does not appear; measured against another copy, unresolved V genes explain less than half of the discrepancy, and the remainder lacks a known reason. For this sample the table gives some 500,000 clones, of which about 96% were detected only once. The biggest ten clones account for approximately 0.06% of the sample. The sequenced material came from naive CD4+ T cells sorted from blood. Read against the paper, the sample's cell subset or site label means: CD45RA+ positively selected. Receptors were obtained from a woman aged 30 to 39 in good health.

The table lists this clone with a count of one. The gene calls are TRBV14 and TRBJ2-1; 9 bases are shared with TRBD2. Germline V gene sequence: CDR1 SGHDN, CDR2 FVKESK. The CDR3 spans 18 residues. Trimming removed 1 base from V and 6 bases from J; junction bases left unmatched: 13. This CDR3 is CASSQALFPSGMGNEQFF. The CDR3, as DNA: TGTGCCAGCAGCCAAGCGTTATTCCCTAGCGGGATGGGCAATGAGCAGTTCTTC.

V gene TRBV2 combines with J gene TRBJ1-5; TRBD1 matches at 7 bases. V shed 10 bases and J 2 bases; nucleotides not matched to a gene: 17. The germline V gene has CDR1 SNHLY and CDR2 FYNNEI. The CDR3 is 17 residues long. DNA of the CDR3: TGTGCCACCGGGGGAGGGACAGCCGCTTACGGCAATCAGCCCCAGCATTTT. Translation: CATGGGTAAYGNQPQHF.

The CDR3, as DNA: TGTGCCAGCTCACGACGGGCCGATGAAAAACTGTTTTTT. Translation: CASSRRADEKLFF. The chain carries TRBV18 and TRBJ1-4; D unclear. The CDR3 has 13 residues. V was shortened by 4 bases and J by 6 bases, with 9 bases between the two germline ends. Germline V gives CDR1 KGHSH, CDR2 LQKENI.

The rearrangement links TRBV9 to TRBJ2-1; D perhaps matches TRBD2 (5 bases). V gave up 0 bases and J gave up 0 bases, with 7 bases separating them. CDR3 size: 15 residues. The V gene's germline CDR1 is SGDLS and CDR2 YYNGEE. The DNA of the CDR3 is TGTGCCAGCAGCGTAGAAAGCGGCTCCTACAATGAGCAGTTCTTC. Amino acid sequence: CASSVESGSYNEQFF.

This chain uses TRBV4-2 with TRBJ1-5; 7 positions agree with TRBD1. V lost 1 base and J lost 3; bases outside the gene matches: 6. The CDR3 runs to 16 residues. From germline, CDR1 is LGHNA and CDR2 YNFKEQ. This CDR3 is CASSQAGGTVNQPQHF. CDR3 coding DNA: TGTGCCAGCAGCCAAGCAGGGGGGACGGTCAATCAGCCCCAGCATTTT.

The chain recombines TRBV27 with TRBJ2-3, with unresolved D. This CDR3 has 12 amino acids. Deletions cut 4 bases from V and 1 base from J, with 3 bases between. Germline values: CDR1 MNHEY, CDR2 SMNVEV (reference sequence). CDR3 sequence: CASSSGTDTQYF. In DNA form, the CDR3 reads TGTGCCAGCAGTTCCGGCACAGATACGCAGTATTTT.

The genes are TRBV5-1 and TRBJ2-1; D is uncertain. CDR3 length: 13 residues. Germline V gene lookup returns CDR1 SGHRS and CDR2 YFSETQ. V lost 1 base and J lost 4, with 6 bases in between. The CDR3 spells CASSLSQYNEQFF. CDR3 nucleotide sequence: TGCGCCAGCAGCTTGTCTCAGTACAATGAGCAGTTCTTC.

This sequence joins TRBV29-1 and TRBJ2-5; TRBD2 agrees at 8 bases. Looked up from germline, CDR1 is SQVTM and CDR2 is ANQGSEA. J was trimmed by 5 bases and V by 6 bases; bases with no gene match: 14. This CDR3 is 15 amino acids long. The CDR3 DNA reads TGCAGCGTCTCCCCTGCGGTAGCGGGACGGGAGACCCAGTACTTC. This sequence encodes CSVSPAVAGRETQYF.

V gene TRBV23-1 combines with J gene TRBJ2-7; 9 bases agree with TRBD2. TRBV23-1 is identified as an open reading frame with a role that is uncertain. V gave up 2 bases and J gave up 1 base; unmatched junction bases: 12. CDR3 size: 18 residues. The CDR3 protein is CASSQLLAGVILSYEQYF. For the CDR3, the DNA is TGCGCCAGCAGTCAACTTTTAGCGGGAGTTATATTGTCCTACGAGCAGTACTTC.

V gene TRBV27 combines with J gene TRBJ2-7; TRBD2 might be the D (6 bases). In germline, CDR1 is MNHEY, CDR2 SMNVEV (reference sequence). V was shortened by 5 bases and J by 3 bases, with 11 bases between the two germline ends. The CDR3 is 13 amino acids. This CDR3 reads CASSASSVYEQYF. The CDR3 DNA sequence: TGTGCCAGCAGTGCCTCTAGCGTCTACGAGCAGTACTTC.

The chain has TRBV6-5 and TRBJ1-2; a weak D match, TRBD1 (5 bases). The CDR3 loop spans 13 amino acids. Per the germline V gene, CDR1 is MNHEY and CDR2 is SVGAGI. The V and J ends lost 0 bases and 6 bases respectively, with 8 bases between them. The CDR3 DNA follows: TGTGCCAGCAGTTACTCGGGCAGGGATGGCTACACCTTC. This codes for CASSYSGRDGYTF.

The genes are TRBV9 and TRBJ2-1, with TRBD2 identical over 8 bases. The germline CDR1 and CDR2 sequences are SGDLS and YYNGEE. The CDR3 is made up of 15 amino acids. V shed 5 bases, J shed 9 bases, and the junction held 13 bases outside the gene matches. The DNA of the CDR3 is TGTGCCAGCAGGGGGAAGGGGGATAGCGGGACTGAGCAGTTCTTC. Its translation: CASRGKGDSGTEQFF.

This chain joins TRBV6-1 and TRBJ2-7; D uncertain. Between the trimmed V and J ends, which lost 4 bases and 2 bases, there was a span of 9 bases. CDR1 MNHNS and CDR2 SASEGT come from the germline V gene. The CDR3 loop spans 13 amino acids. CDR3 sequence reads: CASSVGKPYEQYF. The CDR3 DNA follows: TGTGCCAGCAGTGTAGGAAAACCCTACGAGCAGTACTTC.

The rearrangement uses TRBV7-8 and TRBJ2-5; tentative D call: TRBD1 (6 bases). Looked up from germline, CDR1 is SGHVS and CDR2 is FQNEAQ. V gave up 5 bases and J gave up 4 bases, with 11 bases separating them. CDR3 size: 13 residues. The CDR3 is CASSRYRAETQYF. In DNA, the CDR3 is TGTGCCAGCAGCAGATACAGGGCAGAGACCCAGTACTTC.

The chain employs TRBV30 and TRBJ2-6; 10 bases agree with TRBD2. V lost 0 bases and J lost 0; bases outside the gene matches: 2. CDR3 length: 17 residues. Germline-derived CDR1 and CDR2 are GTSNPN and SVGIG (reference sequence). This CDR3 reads CAWSVLAGNSGANVLTF. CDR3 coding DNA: TGTGCCTGGAGTGTACTAGCGGGGAACTCTGGGGCCAACGTCCTGACTTTC.

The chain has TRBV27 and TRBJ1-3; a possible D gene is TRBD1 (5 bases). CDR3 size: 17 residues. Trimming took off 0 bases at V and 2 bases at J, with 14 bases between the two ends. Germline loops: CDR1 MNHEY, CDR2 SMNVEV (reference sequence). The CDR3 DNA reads TGTGCCAGCAGTTTATCAGGGCGCCGGGGCCCTGGAAACACCATATATTTT. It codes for CASSLSGRRGPGNTIYF.

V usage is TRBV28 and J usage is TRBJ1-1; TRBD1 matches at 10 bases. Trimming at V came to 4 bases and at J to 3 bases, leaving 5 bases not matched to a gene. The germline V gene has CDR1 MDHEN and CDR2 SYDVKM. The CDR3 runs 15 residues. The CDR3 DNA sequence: TGTGCCAGCAGTTCGCCCGGGACAGGGGACACTGAAGCTTTCTTT. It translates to CASSSPGTGDTEAFF.

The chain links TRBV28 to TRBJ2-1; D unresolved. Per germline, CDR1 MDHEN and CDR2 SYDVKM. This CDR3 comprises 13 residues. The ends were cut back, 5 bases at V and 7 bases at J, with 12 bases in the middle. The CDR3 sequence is CASSVQPWNEQFF. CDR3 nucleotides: TGTGCCAGCAGTGTACAACCTTGGAATGAGCAGTTCTTC. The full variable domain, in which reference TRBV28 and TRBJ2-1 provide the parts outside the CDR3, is DVKVTQSSRYLVKRTGEKVFLECVQDMDHENMFWYRQDPGLGLRLIYFSYDVKMKEKGDIPEGYSVSREKKERFSLILESASTNQTSMYLCASSVQPWNEQFFGPGTRLTVL.

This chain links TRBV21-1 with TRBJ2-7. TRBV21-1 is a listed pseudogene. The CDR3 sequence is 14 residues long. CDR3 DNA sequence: TGTGCCAGCAGCAAGATTCCCCGCTCCTACGAGCAGTACTTC. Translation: CASSKIPRSYEQYF.

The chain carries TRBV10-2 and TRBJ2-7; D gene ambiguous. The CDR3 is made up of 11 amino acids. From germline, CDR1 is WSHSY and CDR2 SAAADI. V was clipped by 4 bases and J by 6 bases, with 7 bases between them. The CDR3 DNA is TGCGCCAGCAGTGCTCGAGGCGAGCAGTACTTC. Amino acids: CASSARGEQYF.

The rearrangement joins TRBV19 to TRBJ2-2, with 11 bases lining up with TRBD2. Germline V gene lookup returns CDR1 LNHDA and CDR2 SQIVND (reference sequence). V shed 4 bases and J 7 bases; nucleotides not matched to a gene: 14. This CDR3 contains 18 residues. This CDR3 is CASSTAELAGVNGGELFF. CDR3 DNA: TGTGCCAGTAGTACAGCAGAACTAGCGGGAGTAAATGGCGGGGAGCTGTTTTTT.

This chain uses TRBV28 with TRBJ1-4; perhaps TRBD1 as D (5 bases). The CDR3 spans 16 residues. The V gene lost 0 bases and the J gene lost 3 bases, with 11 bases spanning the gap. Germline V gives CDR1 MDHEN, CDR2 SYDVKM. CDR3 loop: CASSLWGGGANEKLFF. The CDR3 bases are TGTGCCAGCAGTTTATGGGGGGGAGGCGCTAATGAAAAACTGTTTTTT.

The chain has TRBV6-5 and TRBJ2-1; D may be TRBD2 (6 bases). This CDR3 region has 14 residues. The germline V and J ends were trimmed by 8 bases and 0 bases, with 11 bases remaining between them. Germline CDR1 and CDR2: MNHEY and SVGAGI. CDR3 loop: CASGGASSYNEQFF. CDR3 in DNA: TGTGCCAGCGGCGGGGCAAGCTCCTACAATGAGCAGTTCTTC.

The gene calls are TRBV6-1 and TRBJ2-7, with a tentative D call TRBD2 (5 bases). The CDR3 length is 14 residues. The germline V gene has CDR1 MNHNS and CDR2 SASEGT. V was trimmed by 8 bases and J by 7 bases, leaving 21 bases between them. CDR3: CASSSPGSMREQYF. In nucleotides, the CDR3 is TGTGCCAGCTCCAGCCCGGGGTCGATGAGGGAGCAGTACTTC.

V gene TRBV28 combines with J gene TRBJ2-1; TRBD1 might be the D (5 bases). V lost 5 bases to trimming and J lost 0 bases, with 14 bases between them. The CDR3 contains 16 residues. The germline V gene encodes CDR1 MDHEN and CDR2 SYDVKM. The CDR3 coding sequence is TGTGCCAGCAGTCACAGGACGGTCCGCTCCTACAATGAGCAGTTCTTC. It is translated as CASSHRTVRSYNEQFF.

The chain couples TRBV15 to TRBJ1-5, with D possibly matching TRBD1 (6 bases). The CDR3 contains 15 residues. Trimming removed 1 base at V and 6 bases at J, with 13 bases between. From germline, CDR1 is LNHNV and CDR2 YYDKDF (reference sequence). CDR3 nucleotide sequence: TGTGCCACCAGCAGAGTCCGGGGGGCCGTTCAGCCCCAGCATTTT. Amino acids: CATSRVRGAVQPQHF. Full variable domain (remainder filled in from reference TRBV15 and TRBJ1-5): DAMVIQNPRYQVTQFGKPVTLSCSQTLNHNVMYWYQQKSSQAPKLLFHYYDKDFNNEADTPDNFQSRRPNTSFCFLDIRSPGLGDTAMYLCATSRVRGAVQPQHFGDGTRLSIL.

CDR3 amino acids: CASSRGGQAGYGYTF. The CDR3 DNA reads as TGTGCCAGCAGCAGAGGGGGACAGGCCGGCTATGGCTACACCTTC. V is TRBV9 and J is TRBJ1-2, with 8 bases identical to TRBD1. Germline loops: CDR1 SGDLS, CDR2 YYNGEE. Losses at the gene ends were 4 bases for V and 4 bases for J; bases not matched to a gene: 9. The CDR3 loop spans 15 amino acids.

The CDR3 DNA follows: TGTGCCAGCAGGAGGCGGGAGCTCTCCTACGAGCAGTACTTC. It specifies CASRRRELSYEQYF. J is TRBJ2-7 and V is TRBV27, with 7 bases matching TRBD2. The CDR3 runs 14 residues. J gave up 0 bases and V 6 bases, and 5 bases lay outside the gene matches. CDR1 MNHEY and CDR2 SMNVEV come from the germline V gene (reference sequence).

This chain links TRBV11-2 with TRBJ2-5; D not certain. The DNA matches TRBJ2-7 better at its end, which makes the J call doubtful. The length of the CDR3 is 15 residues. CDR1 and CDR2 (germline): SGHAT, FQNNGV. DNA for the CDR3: TGTGCCAGCAGCTTAGTTGCGGAGAGCTCCTACGAGCAGTACTTC. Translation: CASSLVAESSYEQYF.

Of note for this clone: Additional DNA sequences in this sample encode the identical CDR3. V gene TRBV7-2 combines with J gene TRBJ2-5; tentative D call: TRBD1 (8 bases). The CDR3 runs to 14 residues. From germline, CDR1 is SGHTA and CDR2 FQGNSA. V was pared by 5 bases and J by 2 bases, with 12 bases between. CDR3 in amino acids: CASSLQGGQETQYF. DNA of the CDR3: TGTGCCAGCAGCCTACAGGGGGGGCAAGAGACCCAGTACTTC.

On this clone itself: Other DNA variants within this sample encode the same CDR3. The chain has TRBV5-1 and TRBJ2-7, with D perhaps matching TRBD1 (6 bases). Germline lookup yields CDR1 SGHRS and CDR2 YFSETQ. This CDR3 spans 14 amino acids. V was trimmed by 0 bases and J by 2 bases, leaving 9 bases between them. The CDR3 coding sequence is TGCGCCAGCAGCTTGGGACAGGCAACCTACGAGCAGTACTTC. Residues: CASSLGQATYEQYF.